This T cell receptor (beta chain) was recorded in a study of T cells after posttransplantation cyclophosphamide. Overall study results and limits: Skin or GI-infiltrating T cells shared few TRB sequences with blood. Donor CD8+ memory clones often dominated recipient blood repertoires at later times.

Controls had myeloablative marrow grafts with methotrexate and calcineurin inhibitor, sampled at 1 year. The protocol was immunoSEQ multiplex PCR, while the TCRdb copy is restricted to in-frame clones and leaves out a portion. The table shows roughly 11,000 clones, with 80% to 85% occurring only once. This clone was counted between two and nine times. Its cognate antigen is unknown. Trimming removed 2 bases from V and 2 bases from J; junction bases left unmatched: 9. This CDR3 has 16 residues. CDR1 is MDHEN and CDR2 is SYDVKM in the germline V gene. Sequencing used PBMCs, obtained around 350 days after allogeneic stem cell transplant with calcineurin inhibitor and methotrexate. The J gene is TRBJ2-7, the V gene TRBV28, with 7 bases matching TRBD2. This receptor was identified in a young adult male patient who received an allogeneic stem cell transplant from an unrelated donor, was CMV-positive, and had acute GVHD only. The graft donor may be the source of some T cells. As DNA, the CDR3 is TGTGCCAGCAGTTTACGGCTTGGCGGGACTACCTACGAGCAGTACTTC. Translated, it gives CASSLRLGGTTYEQYF.